The entry below describes one T cell receptor (beta chain). It was with 60 Vbeta and 13 Jbeta primers that the PCR ran. Only in-frame clones appear in the TCRdb table, and some are missing; sequencing was by immunoSEQ multiplex PCR. The data contain about 160,000 clones, 82% of them singletons. CDR3 length: 13 residues. From germline, CDR1 is SQVTM and CDR2 ANQGSEA. V trimming: 3 bases; J trimming: 3 bases; junction bases outside the gene matches: 3. The entry originates in a study of cytomegalovirus exposure and HLA in healthy donors. The receptor's source is a girl aged 2-10 years in good health and CMV-seropositive. The V call is TRBV29-1, the J call TRBJ2-7; TRBD1 aligns across 9 bases. The sample consisted of PBMCs. The CDR3 protein is CSVDPGQGYEQYF. CDR3 DNA sequence: TGCAGCGTTGACCCGGGACAGGGCTACGAGCAGTACTTC.